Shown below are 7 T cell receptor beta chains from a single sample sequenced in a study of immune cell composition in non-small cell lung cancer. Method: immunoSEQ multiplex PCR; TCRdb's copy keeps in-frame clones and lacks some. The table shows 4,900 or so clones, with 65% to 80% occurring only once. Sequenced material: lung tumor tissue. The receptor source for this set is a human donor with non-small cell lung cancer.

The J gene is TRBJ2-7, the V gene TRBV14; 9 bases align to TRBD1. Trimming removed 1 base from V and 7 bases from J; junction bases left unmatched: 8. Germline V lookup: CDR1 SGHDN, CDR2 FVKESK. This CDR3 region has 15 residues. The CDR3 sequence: CASSQVWGQGSEQYF. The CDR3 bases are TGTGCCAGCAGCCAAGTGTGGGGACAGGGTTCGGAGCAGTACTTC.

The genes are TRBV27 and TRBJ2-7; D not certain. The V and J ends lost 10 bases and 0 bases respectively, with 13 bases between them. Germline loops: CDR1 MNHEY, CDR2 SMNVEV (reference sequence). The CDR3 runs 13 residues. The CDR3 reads CATRHGYSYEQYF. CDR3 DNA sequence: TGTGCCACCCGACATGGCTACTCCTACGAGCAGTACTTC.

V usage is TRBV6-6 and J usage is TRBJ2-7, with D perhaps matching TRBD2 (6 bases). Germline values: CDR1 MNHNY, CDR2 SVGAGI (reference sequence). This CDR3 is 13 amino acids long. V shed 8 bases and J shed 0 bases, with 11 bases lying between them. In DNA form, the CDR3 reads TGTGCCAGCCGGTCGGGGGTCTCCTACGAGCAGTACTTC. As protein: CASRSGVSYEQYF.

CDR3 in amino acids: CASFYNEKLFF. The CDR3 DNA follows: TGTGCCAGCTTCTACAATGAAAAACTGTTTTTT. The gene calls are TRBV2 and TRBJ1-4; no clear D gene. The CDR3 extends over 11 amino acids. Germline CDR1 reads SNHLY; CDR2 reads FYNNEI. The ends were cut back, 8 bases at V and 5 bases at J, with 6 bases in the middle.

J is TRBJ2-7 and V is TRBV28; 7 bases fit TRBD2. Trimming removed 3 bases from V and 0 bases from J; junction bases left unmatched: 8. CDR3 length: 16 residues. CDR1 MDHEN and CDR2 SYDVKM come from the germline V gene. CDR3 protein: CASSLGGGGFSYEQYF. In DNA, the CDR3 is TGTGCCAGCAGTTTGGGTGGGGGGGGATTCTCCTACGAGCAGTACTTC.

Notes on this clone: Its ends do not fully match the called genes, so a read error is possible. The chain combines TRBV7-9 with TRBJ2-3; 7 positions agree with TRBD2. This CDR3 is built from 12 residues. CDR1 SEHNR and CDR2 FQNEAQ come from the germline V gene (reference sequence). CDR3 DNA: TGTGCCAGCAGCTTATTGGGCGCTGCGGGGGATTTT. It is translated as CASSLLGAAGDF.

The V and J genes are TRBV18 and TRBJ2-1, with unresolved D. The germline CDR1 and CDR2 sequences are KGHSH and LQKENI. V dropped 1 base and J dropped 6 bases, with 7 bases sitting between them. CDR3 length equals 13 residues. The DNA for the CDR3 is TGTGCCAGCTCACCACTAGCCCCCAATGAGCAGTTCTTC. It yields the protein CASSPLAPNEQFF.